Presented here are 23 T cell receptor beta chains from one specimen sequenced in a study of radiotherapy plus CTLA-4 blockade in lung cancer. Some clones are missing from TCRdb's copy, which holds only in-frame ones; the method was immunoSEQ multiplex PCR. Of about 19,000 clones listed, 86% are singletons. The material sequenced was peripheral blood, taken from a patient treated with radiotherapy plus ipilimumab. These receptors originate from a human donor with non-small cell lung cancer whose response to radiotherapy plus ipilimumab could not be evaluated.

The gene calls are TRBV6-1 and TRBJ2-7; weak D call: TRBD1 (6 bases). The V end lost 3 bases, the J end lost 5 bases, and 17 bases lay between the germline ends. This CDR3 has 15 residues. Looked up from germline, CDR1 is MNHNS and CDR2 is SASEGT. The CDR3 reads CASSDWTAFINEQYF. The CDR3 DNA reads TGTGCCAGCAGTGATTGGACAGCGTTTATCAACGAGCAGTACTTC.

The V call is TRBV10-3, the J call TRBJ1-1, with D maybe TRBD1 (6 bases). The V and J ends lost 6 bases and 5 bases respectively, with 16 bases between them. This CDR3 contains 14 residues. The V gene's germline CDR1 is ENHRY and CDR2 SYGVKD. CDR3 sequence: CAIRGGQGGTEAFF. CDR3 sequence (DNA): TGTGCCATCAGGGGGGGGCAGGGTGGGACTGAAGCTTTCTTT.

This rearrangement joins TRBV6-4 to TRBJ2-7; 7 positions agree with TRBD2. Germline-derived CDR1 and CDR2 are MRHNA and SNTAGT. J gave up 5 bases and V 2 bases, and 9 bases lay outside the gene matches. CDR3 length equals 15 residues. CDR3 nucleotides: TGTGCCAGCAGTGACCGGCGGGAGCCCCGAAACGAGCAGTACTTC. This encodes CASSDRREPRNEQYF.

The chain joins TRBV9 to TRBJ2-5; 7 bases agree with TRBD2. Germline values: CDR1 SGDLS, CDR2 YYNGEE. The CDR3 covers 14 residues. V lost 0 bases to trimming and J lost 5 bases; unmatched junction nucleotides: 4. This CDR3 reads CASSVGGGLETQYF. CDR3 sequence (DNA): TGTGCCAGCAGCGTAGGGGGAGGGCTCGAGACCCAGTACTTC.

This chain connects TRBV5-1 to TRBJ2-7, with TRBD2 identical over 8 bases. The CDR3 totals 15 residues. Germline loops: CDR1 SGHRS, CDR2 YFSETQ. V was pared by 1 base and J by 4 bases, with 7 bases of the junction left unmatched. DNA for the CDR3: TGCGCCAGCAGCTTGATCGGGGGGGAGGTATACGAGCAGTACTTC. It translates to CASSLIGGEVYEQYF. Complete variable domain (other parts from reference TRBV5-1 and TRBJ2-7): KAGVTQTPRYLIKTRGQQVTLSCSPISGHRSVSWYQQTPGQGLQFLFEYFSETQRNKGNFPGRFSGRQFSNSRSEMNVSTLELGDSALYLCASSLIGGEVYEQYFGPGTRLTVT.

Only one count was recorded for this clone. V and J are TRBV7-3 and TRBJ2-3, with TRBD2 as a possible D gene (5 bases). The CDR3 runs to 12 residues. Germline CDR1 and CDR2: SGHTA and FQGTGA. V lost 0 bases, J lost 8 bases, and 6 bases lay in between. The CDR3 here is CASSLTRGTQYF. CDR3 coding DNA: TGTGCCAGCAGCTTAACACGGGGTACGCAGTATTTT.

The chain couples TRBV18 to TRBJ2-2, with D possibly TRBD2 on 6 matching bases. Trimming took 3 bases from V and 7 from J, leaving 12 bases between them. Germline V gives CDR1 KGHSH, CDR2 LQKENI. CDR3 size: 14 residues. CDR3 DNA sequence: TGTGCCAGCTCACCGAGGCGGGGAGGCGGGGAGCTGTTTTTT. This encodes CASSPRRGGGELFF.

The chain carries TRBV7-9 and TRBJ1-1; possibly TRBD1 for D (5 bases). Germline V gives CDR1 SEHNR, CDR2 FQNEAQ (reference sequence). V gave up 5 bases and J gave up 10 bases, with 20 bases separating them. This CDR3 spans 14 amino acids. The chain's CDR3 is CASSPFGGVGGAFF. CDR3 nucleotide sequence: TGTGCCAGCAGCCCGTTTGGAGGGGTTGGTGGAGCTTTCTTT.

V gene TRBV6-4 combines with J gene TRBJ1-6, with 7 bases aligning to TRBD1. V shed 2 bases, J shed 7 bases, and the junction held 5 bases outside the gene matches. The CDR3 loop spans 15 amino acids. CDR1 and CDR2 (germline): MRHNA, SNTAGT. CDR3 sequence: CASSDGPGGNSPLHF. Written as DNA, the CDR3 is TGTGCCAGCAGTGACGGCCCAGGGGGAAATTCACCCCTCCACTTT.

The genes are TRBV28 and TRBJ1-4; D is unresolved. The ends were cut back, 10 bases at V and 8 bases at J, with 20 bases in the middle. This CDR3 has 14 amino acids. Germline loops: CDR1 MDHEN, CDR2 SYDVKM. CDR3 in DNA: TGTGCCACGTCTCGAGGGCAATTAAGGGAAAAACTGTTTTTT. Its translation is CATSRGQLREKLFF.

This chain connects TRBV7-8 to TRBJ2-7, with 7 bases that match TRBD1. Germline values: CDR1 SGHVS, CDR2 FQNEAQ. The CDR3 is 14 amino acids. J was trimmed by 7 bases and V by 5 bases; bases with no gene match: 11. DNA of the CDR3: TGTGCCAGCAGCATGGGCAGGGGGTATGGGGAGCAGTACTTC. Protein sequence: CASSMGRGYGEQYF.

V and J are TRBV5-4 and TRBJ2-4; TRBD1 agrees at 9 bases. This CDR3 region has 14 residues. J gave up 9 bases and V 4 bases, and 8 bases lay outside the gene matches. Germline CDR1 SGHNT, CDR2 YYREEE (reference sequence). The CDR3 nucleotides read TGTGCCAGCAGCCTGGGACAGGGCCGGGGCATTCAGTACTTC. Protein product: CASSLGQGRGIQYF.

The chain uses TRBV7-9 and TRBJ2-5; 8 positions agree with TRBD1. CDR1 is SEHNR and CDR2 is FQNEAQ in the germline V gene (reference sequence). V was pared by 5 bases and J by 4 bases, with 12 bases of the junction left unmatched. CDR3 length: 16 amino acids. In DNA form, the CDR3 reads TGTGCCAGCAGCCGGGAGTCAGGGGGCGCGCCAGAGACCCAGTACTTC. Its protein product is CASSRESGGAPETQYF.

This clone was counted a single time. V gene TRBV18 combines with J gene TRBJ2-7; 16 nucleotides align to TRBD2. Germline V gene lookup returns CDR1 KGHSH and CDR2 LQKENI. Trimming at V came to 5 bases and at J to 2 bases, leaving 18 bases not matched to a gene. CDR3 length: 21 residues. The CDR3 DNA follows: TGTGCCAGCTCATCGCGCGGGACTAGCGGGAGGGCCGCGATCCTCACCTACGAGCAGTACTTC. It codes for CASSSRGTSGRAAILTYEQYF.

The gene calls are TRBV19 and TRBJ2-6; maybe TRBD1 (6 bases). Deletions cut 2 bases from V and 1 base from J, with 9 bases between. The CDR3 contains 16 residues. CDR1 is LNHDA and CDR2 is SQIVND in the germline V gene (reference sequence). The CDR3 reads CASSIKRGSGANVLTF. CDR3 DNA: TGTGCCAGTAGTATAAAGAGGGGGTCTGGGGCCAACGTCCTGACTTTC. The entire variable domain, with the rest obtained from reference TRBV19 and TRBJ2-6, is as follows: DGGITQSPKYLFRKEGQNVTLSCEQNLNHDAMYWYRQDPGQGLRLIYYSQIVNDFQKGDIAEGYSVSREKKESFPLTVTSAQKNPTAFYLCASSIKRGSGANVLTFGAGSRLTVL.

CDR3 coding DNA: TGCGCCAGCAGCTTGCAGCCTAGCGGGGGGGCCAGGTTCCATGAGCAGTTCTTC. As protein: CASSLQPSGGARFHEQFF. This chain links TRBV5-1 with TRBJ2-1; 12 bases map to TRBD2. The germline V gene encodes CDR1 SGHRS and CDR2 YFSETQ. V shed 1 base and J 8 bases; nucleotides not matched to a gene: 13. This CDR3 is built from 18 residues.

V is TRBV27 and J is TRBJ2-3; tentatively, D is TRBD2 (6 bases). CDR1 MNHEY and CDR2 SMNVEV come from the germline V gene (reference sequence). Trimming took 6 bases from V and 2 from J, leaving 18 bases between them. This CDR3 comprises 16 residues. The CDR3 protein is CASSKPGGAHTDTQYF. CDR3 nucleotide sequence: TGTGCCAGCAGCAAGCCAGGCGGGGCCCACACAGATACGCAGTATTTT.

The rearrangement uses TRBV11-2 and TRBJ1-1; D unresolved. Trimming took 2 bases from V and 4 from J, leaving 8 bases between them. The CDR3 contains 13 residues. Germline CDR1 SGHAT, CDR2 FQNNGV. CDR3: CASSLYQATEAFF. In DNA form, the CDR3 reads TGTGCCAGCAGCTTATATCAGGCCACTGAAGCTTTCTTT. Full variable domain (outside the CDR3, taken from reference TRBV11-2 and TRBJ1-1): EAGVAQSPRYKIIEKRQSVAFWCNPISGHATLYWYQQILGQGPKLLIQFQNNGVVDDSQLPKDRFSAERLKGVDSTLKIQPAKLEDSAVYLCASSLYQATEAFFGQGTRLTVV.

V and J are TRBV2 and TRBJ1-6, with D maybe TRBD1 (5 bases). The germline V and J ends were trimmed by 3 bases and 10 bases, with 22 bases remaining between them. The germline gives CDR1 SNHLY, CDR2 FYNNEI. The CDR3 covers 17 residues. Here the CDR3 DNA reads TGTGCCAGCAGTGACGCGAACCTCCGGGGGGTTGGATCACCCCTCCACTTT. Translation: CASSDANLRGVGSPLHF.

The chain carries TRBV7-3 and TRBJ2-1, with TRBD2 identical over 7 bases. There are 14 residues in the CDR3. Trimming cost V 5 bases and J 6 bases; bases outside gene matches: 7. Germline-derived CDR1 and CDR2 are SGHTA and FQGTGA. The CDR3 nucleotides read TGTGCCAGCAGCCGGTCGGGAGGCCTCAATGAGCAGTTCTTC. Residues: CASSRSGGLNEQFF.

The rearrangement links TRBV5-1 to TRBJ2-5; 7 nucleotides align to TRBD1. Germline CDR1 reads SGHRS; CDR2 reads YFSETQ. This CDR3 has 15 amino acids. V shed 7 bases and J 4 bases; nucleotides not matched to a gene: 13. DNA of the CDR3: TGCGCCAGCTCCCAGGGGGTGGGAGTGATAGAGACCCAGTACTTC. Translated: CASSQGVGVIETQYF.

CDR3 nucleotides: TGCGCCAGCAGCCAAGAGCGGAGGACAGGGCGGATTGATTCACCCCTCCACTTT. Its translation is CASSQERRTGRIDSPLHF. The chain recombines TRBV4-1 with TRBJ1-6, with TRBD1 matching 8 bases. V dropped 0 bases and J dropped 8; count of bases not matched to a gene: 12. Germline V gives CDR1 MGHRA, CDR2 YSYEKL. The CDR3 length is 18 residues.

Only a few counts were recorded for this clone. The chain is built from TRBV19 and TRBJ2-5; TRBD1 matches 9 bases. V trimming: 5 bases; J trimming: 5 bases; junction bases outside the gene matches: 6. CDR3 length equals 14 residues. The V gene's germline CDR1 is LNHDA and CDR2 SQIVND (reference sequence). This chain's CDR3 is CASSSTGTGETQYF. The CDR3 DNA reads TGTGCCAGTAGTTCCACCGGGACAGGGGAGACCCAGTACTTC.